Each of the 11 T cell receptor beta chains below was sequenced from the same sample in a study of T cell responses to AZD1222 COVID-19 vaccine. TCRdb's table, derived via immunoSEQ multiplex PCR, lists solely in-frame clones and lacks some. The table shows 75,000 to 100,000 clones, with 85% to 95% occurring only once. The specimen was peripheral blood, collected on day 0 of AZD1222 vaccination. The source is an adult in good health.

This clone occurred a few times. This chain links TRBV7-2 with TRBJ2-1, with D maybe TRBD2 (5 bases). Trimming took off 5 bases at V and 9 bases at J, with 11 bases between the two ends. Germline CDR1 is SGHTA and CDR2 is FQGNSA. The CDR3 consists of 12 residues. Written as DNA, the CDR3 is TGTGCCAGCAGCGTGGGAGTGAGTGAGCAGTTCTTC. Protein sequence: CASSVGVSEQFF.

The chain combines TRBV11-3 with TRBJ2-3; 7 nucleotides align to TRBD2. Germline V gene data show CDR1 as SGHNT and CDR2 as YENEEA. V lost 5 bases to trimming and J lost 1 base; unmatched junction nucleotides: 9. This CDR3 spans 16 amino acids. CDR3 in amino acids: CASSPGTKGGTDTQYF. The DNA for the CDR3 is TGTGCCAGCAGCCCCGGGACTAAAGGGGGCACAGATACGCAGTATTTT.

This clone has a handful of counts. The chain couples TRBV19 to TRBJ1-2, with D possibly matching TRBD1 (5 bases). The CDR3 spans 13 residues. Germline V gene lookup returns CDR1 LNHDA and CDR2 SQIVND (reference sequence). The V and J ends lost 3 bases and 8 bases respectively, with 13 bases between them. The CDR3 region has the DNA TGTGCCAGTAGTATTGCCAGGGTGCGCGGCTACACCTTC. Translated: CASSIARVRGYTF.

The V gene is TRBV7-9, the J gene TRBJ2-2, with D perhaps TRBD1 or TRBD2 (5 bases each). CDR3 length: 13 residues. V was cut by 6 bases and J by 0 bases, with 5 bases left in between. CDR1 is SEHNR and CDR2 is FQNEAQ in the germline V gene (reference sequence). The CDR3 nucleotides are TGTGCCAGCAGGGGGGCGAACACCGGGGAGCTGTTTTTT. Translation gives CASRGANTGELFF. Filled out from reference TRBV7-9 and TRBJ2-2, the complete variable domain reads DTGVSQNPRHKITKRGQNVTFRCDPISEHNRLYWYRQTLGQGPEFLTYFQNEAQLEKSRLLSDRFSAERPKGSFSTLEIQRTEQGDSAMYLCASRGANTGELFFGEGSRLTVL.

This rearrangement joins TRBV6-5 to TRBJ1-2, with TRBD1 matching 7 bases. The CDR3 is 16 residues long. Losses at the gene ends were 2 bases for V and 2 bases for J; bases not matched to a gene: 8. The germline V gene has CDR1 MNHEY and CDR2 SVGAGI. The CDR3 is CASSYGIGGTNYGYTF. The CDR3 coding sequence is TGTGCCAGCAGTTACGGGATAGGGGGCACCAACTATGGCTACACCTTC.

This sequence joins TRBV6-4 and TRBJ2-7, with TRBD2 matching over 9 bases. The CDR3 runs to 14 residues. Losses at the gene ends were 4 bases for V and 6 bases for J; bases not matched to a gene: 7. From germline, CDR1 is MRHNA and CDR2 SNTAGT. The CDR3 spells CASSALAGVSEQYF. The CDR3 DNA sequence: TGTGCCAGCAGTGCATTAGCGGGAGTATCCGAGCAGTACTTC.

The chain recombines TRBV9 with TRBJ2-7, with D possibly being TRBD2 (6 bases). The V end was cut by 4 bases, the J end by 3 bases, with 20 bases between. Germline lookup yields CDR1 SGDLS and CDR2 YYNGEE. The CDR3 totals 16 residues. The CDR3 region is CASSKEVASANYEQYF. The CDR3 nucleotides are TGTGCCAGCAGCAAAGAGGTCGCTAGCGCTAACTACGAGCAGTACTTC.

V usage is TRBV30 and J usage is TRBJ2-1; weak D call: TRBD1 (6 bases). The ends were cut back, 0 bases at V and 12 bases at J, with 24 bases in the middle. The CDR3 covers 16 residues. CDR1 and CDR2 (germline): GTSNPN, SVGIG (reference sequence). The CDR3 loop reads CAWSVPGTRGSKGQFF. The CDR3, as DNA: TGTGCCTGGAGTGTACCCGGGACAAGGGGGTCAAAAGGGCAGTTCTTC.

This sequence joins TRBV28 and TRBJ1-5, with 9 bases aligning to TRBD1. V trimming: 6 bases; J trimming: 5 bases; junction bases outside the gene matches: 5. This CDR3 spans 14 amino acids. The V gene's germline CDR1 is MDHEN and CDR2 SYDVKM. In nucleotides, the CDR3 is TGTGCCAGCAGGCAAGGACAGGGGCATCAGCCCCAGCATTTT. It encodes CASRQGQGHQPQHF.

CDR3 bases: TGTGCCAGTAGGGACGGACGGCTTTCCTATAATTCACCCCTCCACTTT. Translating gives CASRDGRLSYNSPLHF. This chain connects TRBV19 to TRBJ1-6; D is undetermined. The germline gives CDR1 LNHDA, CDR2 SQIVND (reference sequence). The CDR3 is 16 residues long. Trimming stripped 6 bases from V and 1 base from J, with 13 bases between.

The rearrangement links TRBV3-1 (or the pseudogene TRBV3-2) to TRBJ1-1, with a tentative D call TRBD1 (5 bases). Germline-derived CDR1 and CDR2 are LGHDT and YNNKEL (reference sequence). This CDR3 comprises 17 residues. V was clipped by 0 bases and J by 8 bases, with 22 bases between them. CDR3 residues: CASSQELWRGGSIEAFF. In nucleotides, the CDR3 is TGTGCCAGCAGCCAAGAATTATGGCGGGGGGGTTCGATCGAAGCTTTCTTT.